This T cell receptor beta chain was identified during a study of blood T cell repertoires in COVID-19. Study at large: Samples of COVID-19 (acute and convalescent) were obtained from the United States, Italy and Spain. T cells, B-cell-depleted T cells, or PBMCs supplied cDNA or gDNA.

Seattle enrolled patients during active infection and tracked them longitudinally. In the authors' methods: How many nucleated cells were present was estimated from reference gene primer amplification. TCRdb's table, derived via immunoSEQ multiplex PCR, lists solely in-frame clones and lacks some. The D gene and trimming were derived from the DNA, and the V and J assignments and clone size from that table. The sample holds about 200,000 clones, nearly 90% seen once. In germline, CDR1 is SGHTA, CDR2 FQGNSA. This CDR3 is built from 18 residues. Trimming cost V 5 bases and J 4 bases; bases outside gene matches: 15.

This receptor was obtained from a man aged 50 or older with COVID-19, enrolled during active disease. The J gene is TRBJ2-3, the V gene TRBV7-2; 10 nucleotides agree with TRBD1. The specimen sequenced was peripheral blood. The CDR3 loop reads CASSQDRGRRIEADTQYF. The CDR3 coding sequence is TGTGCCAGCAGCCAAGACAGGGGGCGAAGAATTGAGGCAGATACGCAGTATTTT.